This T cell receptor beta chain was profiled in a study of blood T cells in healthy people across ages. J lost 1 base, V lost 7 bases, and 9 bases had no gene match. The CDR3 spans 15 residues. Donors were systemically healthy Caucasian individuals from Russia aged 6 to 90 years. Peripheral blood samples of around 9.5 milliliters were drawn from each donor. Findings and caveats of the study: The recorded TCR beta diversity per million T cells decreased in a roughly linear manner with age.

This clonotype was seen a few times. Its antigen is unidentified. With a J-beta primer mix and a sample-barcoded 5' primer, a second PCR ran about 6 to 11 cycles. Per sample, CDR3-containing paired-end reads numbered at least 2.5 million. TCRdb re-called the 5' RACE reads with MiXCR, one entry per CDR3 protein. The data show about 1.6 million distinct CDR3 sequences, about 35% seen once. The TCR sequence derives from a woman under 40 in good health. Sequencing was carried out using blood. This chain links TRBV12-3 or TRBV12-4 with TRBJ2-7; 8 positions match TRBD1. The CDR3 sequence is CASTRLGQASYEQYF. The CDR3 DNA sequence: TGTGCCAGCACGCGTTTGGGACAGGCATCCTACGAGCAGTACTTC.